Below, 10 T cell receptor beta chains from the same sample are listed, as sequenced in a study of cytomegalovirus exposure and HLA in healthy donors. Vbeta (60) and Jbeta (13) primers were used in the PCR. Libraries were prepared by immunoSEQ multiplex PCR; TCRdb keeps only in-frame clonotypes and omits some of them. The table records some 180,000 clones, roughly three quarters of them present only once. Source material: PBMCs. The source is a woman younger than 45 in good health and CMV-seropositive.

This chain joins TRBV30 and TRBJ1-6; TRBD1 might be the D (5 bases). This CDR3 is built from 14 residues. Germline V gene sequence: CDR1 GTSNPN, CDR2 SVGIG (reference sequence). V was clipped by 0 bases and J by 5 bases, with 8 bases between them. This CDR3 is CAWSVGGNNSPLHF. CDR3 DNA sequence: TGTGCCTGGAGTGTGGGGGGGAATAATTCACCCCTCCACTTT.

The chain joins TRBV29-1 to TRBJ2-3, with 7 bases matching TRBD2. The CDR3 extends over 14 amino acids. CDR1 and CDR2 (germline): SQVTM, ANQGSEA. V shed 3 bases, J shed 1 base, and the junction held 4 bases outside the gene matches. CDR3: CSVDGLAGTDTQYF. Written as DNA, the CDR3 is TGCAGCGTTGATGGGCTAGCGGGCACAGATACGCAGTATTTT.

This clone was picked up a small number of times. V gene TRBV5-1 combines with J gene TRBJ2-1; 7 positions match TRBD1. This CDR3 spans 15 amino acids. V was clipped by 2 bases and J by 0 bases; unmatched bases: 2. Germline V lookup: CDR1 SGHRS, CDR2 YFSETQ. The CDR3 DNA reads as TGCGCCAGCAGCTTAGGGACAGTCTCCTACAATGAGCAGTTCTTC. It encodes CASSLGTVSYNEQFF.

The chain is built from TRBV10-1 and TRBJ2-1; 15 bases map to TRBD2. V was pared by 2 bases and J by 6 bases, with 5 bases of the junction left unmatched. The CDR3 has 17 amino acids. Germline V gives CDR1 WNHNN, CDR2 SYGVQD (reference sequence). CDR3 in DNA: TGCGCCAGCAGTGAGGGACTAGCGGGGGGGCGATCCAATGAGCAGTTCTTC. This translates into CASSEGLAGGRSNEQFF.

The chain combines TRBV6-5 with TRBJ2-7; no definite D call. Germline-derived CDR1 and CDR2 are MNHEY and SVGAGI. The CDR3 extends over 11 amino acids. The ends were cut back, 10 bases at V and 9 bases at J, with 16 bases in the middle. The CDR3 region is CATAESHGQYF. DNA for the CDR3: TGTGCCACCGCCGAGAGCCACGGGCAGTACTTC.

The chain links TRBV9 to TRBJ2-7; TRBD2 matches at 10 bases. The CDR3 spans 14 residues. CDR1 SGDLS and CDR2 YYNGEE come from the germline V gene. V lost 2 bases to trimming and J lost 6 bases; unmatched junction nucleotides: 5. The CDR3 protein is CASSVLAGAGEQYF. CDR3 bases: TGTGCCAGCAGCGTTCTAGCGGGGGCGGGCGAGCAGTACTTC. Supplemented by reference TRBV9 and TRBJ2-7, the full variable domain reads DSGVTQTPKHLITATGQRVTLRCSPRSGDLSVYWYQQSLDQGLQFLIQYYNGEERAKGNILERFSAQQFPDLHSELNLSSLELGDSALYFCASSVLAGAGEQYFGPGTRLTVT.

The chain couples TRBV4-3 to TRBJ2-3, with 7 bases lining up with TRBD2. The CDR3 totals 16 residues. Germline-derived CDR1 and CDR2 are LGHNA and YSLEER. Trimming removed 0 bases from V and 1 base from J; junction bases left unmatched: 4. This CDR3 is CASSQDVAGGTDTQYF. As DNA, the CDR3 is TGCGCCAGCAGCCAAGATGTTGCGGGGGGCACAGATACGCAGTATTTT.

The CDR3 loop is CASSTPCDSTEAFF. CDR3 nucleotides: TGTGCCAGCAGCACTCCTTGTGACAGCACTGAAGCTTTCTTT. The chain joins TRBV21-1 to TRBJ1-1; the D segment call TRBD1 is taken from the table without a DNA check. TRBV21-1 is annotated as a pseudogene. CDR3 size: 14 residues.

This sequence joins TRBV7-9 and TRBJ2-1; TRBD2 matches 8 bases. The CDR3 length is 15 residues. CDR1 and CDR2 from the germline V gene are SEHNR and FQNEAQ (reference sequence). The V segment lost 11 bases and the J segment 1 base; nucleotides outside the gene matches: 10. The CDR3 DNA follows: TGTGCCGGCCAGGGGCTAGCGGGTTCCTACAATGAGCAGTTCTTC. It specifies CAGQGLAGSYNEQFF.

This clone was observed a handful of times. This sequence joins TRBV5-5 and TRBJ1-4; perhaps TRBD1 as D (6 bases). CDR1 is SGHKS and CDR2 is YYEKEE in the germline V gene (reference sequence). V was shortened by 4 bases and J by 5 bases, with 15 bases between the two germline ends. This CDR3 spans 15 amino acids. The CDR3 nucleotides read TGTGCCAGCAGCCCGCCTGGGACACGCAATGAAAAACTGTTTTTT. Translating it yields CASSPPGTRNEKLFF.